This T cell receptor (beta chain) was captured in a study of CD8 T cells in ankylosing spondylitis. One entry per CDR3 protein, called by TCRdb with MiXCR from the 5' RACE reads. The sample records a few hundred thousand distinct CDR3 sequences, 15% to 20% being singletons. Only a few counts were recorded for this clonotype. What it binds is not known. Germline V CDR1 and CDR2: SGHRS, YFSETQ. Germline trimming cut 4 bases from V and 3 bases from J; bases unmatched to any gene: 8. The CDR3 is made up of 15 amino acids. Study-level points and caveats: There was a TCR beta motif, made of eight highly homologous variants, that appeared characteristic of ankylosing spondylitis blood.

This sequence was found in a male donor with ankylosing spondylitis. The material sequenced was blood, either unsorted or a sorted T cell fraction (not recorded which). The chain carries TRBV5-1 and TRBJ2-7; TRBD1 matches at 9 bases. CDR3 sequence reads: CASSATGTGSYEQYF. In DNA form, the CDR3 reads TGCGCCAGCAGCGCAACGGGGACAGGGAGCTACGAGCAGTACTTC.